This TCR beta chain appears in the sequencing data of a study of Graves' ophthalmopathy and Graves' hyperthyroidism. Transcripts of RNA were the source for amplifying TCR beta CDR3 regions. In the first round, RT-PCR was carried out with HTBI primers, and a multiplex PCR formed the second round. TCRdb processed the multiplex PCR reads anew with MiXCR; each CDR3 protein has one entry. The table records about 700,000 distinct CDR3 sequences, roughly 40% of them present only once. In the case of this clonotype: A read error may account for a junction end that differs from germline.

This sequence originates from an adult man with Graves' ophthalmopathy. Sequencing was done on a sample of peripheral blood.

CDR3 nucleotides: TGCAGTGCTAGAGCCTGGGCAGAATATGGCTGCACCTTC. Translated: CSARAWAEYGCTF. This chain uses TRBV20-1 with TRBJ1-2; unclear D gene. CDR3 length: 13 residues. Germline V gene data show CDR1 as DFQATT and CDR2 as SNEGSKA (reference sequence).